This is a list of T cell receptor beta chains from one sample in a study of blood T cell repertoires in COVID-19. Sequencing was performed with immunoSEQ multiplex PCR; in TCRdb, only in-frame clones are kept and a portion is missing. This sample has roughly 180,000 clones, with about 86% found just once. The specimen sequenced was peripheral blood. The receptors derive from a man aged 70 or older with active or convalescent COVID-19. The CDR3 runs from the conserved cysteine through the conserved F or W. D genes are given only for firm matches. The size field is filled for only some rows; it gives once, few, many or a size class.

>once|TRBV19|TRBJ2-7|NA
CASSIDLRPIYEQYF
TGTGCCAGTAGTATAGATCTCCGTCCTATCTACGAGCAGTACTTC
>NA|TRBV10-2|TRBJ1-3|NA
CASSGLRSAASYSGNTIYF
TGCGCCAGCAGTGGATTGCGTTCGGCGGCAAGCTACTCTGGAAACACCATATATTTT
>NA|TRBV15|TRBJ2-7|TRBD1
CATSSPGQGTYEQYF
TGTGCCACCAGCAGCCCGGGACAGGGTACCTACGAGCAGTACTTC
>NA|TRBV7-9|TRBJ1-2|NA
CASSWSPNYGYTF
TGTGCCAGCAGCTGGAGCCCTAACTATGGCTACACCTTC
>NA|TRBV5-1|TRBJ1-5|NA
CASSFSGGPHQPQHF
TGCGCCAGCAGCTTCTCCGGGGGGCCCCATCAGCCCCAGCATTTT
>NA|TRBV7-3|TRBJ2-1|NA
CASSPGTYYNEQFF
TGTGCCAGCAGCCCTGGGACTTATTACAATGAGCAGTTCTTC
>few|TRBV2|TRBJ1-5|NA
CASRGIQGRDQPQHF
TGTGCCAGCAGGGGAATACAGGGTCGGGATCAGCCCCAGCATTTT
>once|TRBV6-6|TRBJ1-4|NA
CASSTTGMSNEKLFF
TGTGCCAGCAGTACGACAGGAATGTCTAATGAAAAACTGTTTTTT
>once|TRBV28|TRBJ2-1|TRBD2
CASSLTSGLTWSSYNEQFF
TGTGCCAGCAGCCTGACTAGCGGTCTTACATGGAGCTCCTACAATGAGCAGTTCTTC
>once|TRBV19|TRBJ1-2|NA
CASSAGQNHRLGYTF
TGTGCCAGTAGTGCCGGACAGAACCACCGCCTGGGCTACACCTTC
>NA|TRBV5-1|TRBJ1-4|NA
CASSGRQEGSEKLFF
TGCGCCAGCAGCGGGAGACAAGAGGGTAGTGAAAAACTGTTTTTT
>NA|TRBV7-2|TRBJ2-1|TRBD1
CASIPPGGAYNEQFF
TGTGCCAGCATCCCCCCAGGGGGAGCCTACAATGAGCAGTTCTTC
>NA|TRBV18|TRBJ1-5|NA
CASSPTAPGVQPQHF
TGTGCCAGCTCACCAACAGCCCCGGGAGTCCAGCCCCAGCATTTT
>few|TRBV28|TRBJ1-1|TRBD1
CASSSTGFNTEAFF
TGTGCCAGCAGTTCGACAGGGTTTAACACTGAAGCTTTCTTT
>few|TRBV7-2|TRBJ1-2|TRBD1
CASSRDRGYGYTF
TGTGCCAGCAGTAGGGACAGGGGGTATGGCTACACCTTC
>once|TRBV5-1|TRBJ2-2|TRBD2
CASSLGGSTPPGELFF
TGCGCCAGCAGCTTGGGCGGGAGCACCCCCCCCGGGGAGCTGTTTTTT
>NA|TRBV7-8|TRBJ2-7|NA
CASSLAPQASSYEQYF
TGTGCCAGCAGCTTAGCTCCGCAGGCCTCTTCCTACGAGCAGTACTTC
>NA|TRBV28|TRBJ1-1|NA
CASSSGQRGAFF
TGTGCCAGCAGTTCAGGACAGAGAGGAGCTTTCTTT
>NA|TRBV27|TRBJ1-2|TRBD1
CASRLTWAGGAGYTF
TGTGCCAGCAGACTAACCTGGGCAGGGGGAGCTGGCTACACCTTC
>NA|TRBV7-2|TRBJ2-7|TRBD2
CASSLGLAGGLHEQYF
TGTGCCAGCAGCTTAGGACTAGCGGGAGGACTTCACGAGCAGTACTTC
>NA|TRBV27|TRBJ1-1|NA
CASSLWAPIAEGVITEAFF
TGTGCCAGCAGTTTATGGGCGCCGATCGCCGAGGGGGTGATCACTGAAGCTTTCTTT
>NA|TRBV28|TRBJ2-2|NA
CASSPPLQGFGELFF
TGTGCCAGCAGTCCCCCCCTTCAGGGTTTCGGGGAGCTGTTTTTT
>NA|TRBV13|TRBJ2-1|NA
CASSLALAGHNEQFF
TGTGCCAGCAGCTTAGCCCTAGCCGGGCACAATGAGCAGTTCTTC
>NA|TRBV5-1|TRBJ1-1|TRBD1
CASSPTGGTGAFF
TGCGCCAGCAGCCCGACAGGGGGCACCGGAGCTTTCTTT
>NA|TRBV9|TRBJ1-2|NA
CASSGEGLNYGYTF
TGTGCCAGCAGCGGGGAGGGCTTGAACTATGGCTACACCTTC
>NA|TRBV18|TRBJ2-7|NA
CASSPRRQVNEQYF
TGTGCCAGCTCACCACGTAGACAGGTGAACGAGCAGTACTTC
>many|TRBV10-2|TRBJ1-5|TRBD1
CASSTTGDSSNQPQHF
TGCGCCAGCAGTACCACAGGGGACTCTAGCAATCAGCCCCAGCATTTT
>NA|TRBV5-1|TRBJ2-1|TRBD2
CASTGLASYNEQFF
TGCGCCAGCACCGGACTAGCCTCCTACAATGAGCAGTTCTTC
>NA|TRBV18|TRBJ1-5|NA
CASSPPAGANQPQHF
TGTGCCAGCTCACCACCAGCAGGGGCCAATCAGCCCCAGCATTTT
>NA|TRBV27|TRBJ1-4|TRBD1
CATMGQGGEKLFF
TGTGCCACCATGGGACAGGGTGGGGAAAAACTGTTTTTT
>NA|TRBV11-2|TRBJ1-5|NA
CASSFGGEVGALQHF
TGTGCCAGCAGCTTTGGGGGGGAGGTCGGTGCGCTCCAGCATTTT
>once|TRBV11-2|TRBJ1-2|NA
CASSENSYGYTF
TGTGCCAGCAGCGAAAACAGCTATGGCTACACCTTC
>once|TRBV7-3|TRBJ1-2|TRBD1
CASSLDDRGYGYTF
TGTGCCAGCAGCTTAGATGACAGGGGCTATGGCTACACCTTC
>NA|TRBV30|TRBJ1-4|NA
CAWRVHGSGGYEKLFF
TGTGCCTGGAGAGTCCACGGGAGCGGCGGCTATGAAAAACTGTTTTTT
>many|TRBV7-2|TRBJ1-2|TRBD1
CASSPRDSYGYTF
TGTGCCAGCAGCCCGAGGGACAGCTATGGCTACACCTTC
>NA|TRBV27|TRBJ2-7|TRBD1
CASSPHYRGEQYF
TGTGCCAGCAGTCCCCATTACAGGGGCGAGCAGTACTTC
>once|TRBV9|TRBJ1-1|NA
CASSVGPGQMNTEAFF
TGTGCCAGCAGCGTTGGGCCTGGACAGATGAACACTGAAGCTTTCTTT
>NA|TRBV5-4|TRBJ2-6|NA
CASSLGGLGANVLTF
TGTGCCAGCAGCTTGGGAGGTCTTGGGGCCAACGTCCTGACTTTC
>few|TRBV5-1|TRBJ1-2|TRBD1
CASTRDSPYYGYTF
TGCGCCAGCACCCGGGACAGCCCTTACTATGGCTACACCTTC
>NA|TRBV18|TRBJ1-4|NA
CASSRQGGEKLFF
TGTGCCAGCTCACGGCAGGGCGGTGAAAAACTGTTTTTT
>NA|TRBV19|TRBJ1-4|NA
CASKSRGLGEKLFF
TGTGCCAGTAAATCCAGGGGTTTGGGTGAAAAACTGTTTTTT
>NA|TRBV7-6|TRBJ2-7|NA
CASSLDGQITYEQYF
TGTGCCAGCAGCTTAGACGGACAGATAACCTACGAGCAGTACTTC